This T cell receptor beta chain was captured by sequencing in a study of cytomegalovirus exposure and HLA in healthy donors. General study findings and limits: Later analysis placed DRB1 highest and HLA-C lowest in TCR association rates, which differed by HLA locus. Earlier analysis looked at TCR beta V segments, and most were productive about 90% or about 30% of the time.

Use of 60 Vbeta and 13 Jbeta primers characterized the PCR. Measured with immunoSEQ multiplex PCR; TCRdb has only the in-frame clones, and not every one. The data contain about 68,000 clones, 80% to 90% of them seen just once; the ten biggest clones take up 6.5%. CDR1 DFQATT and CDR2 SNEGSKA come from the germline V gene (reference sequence). The CDR3 runs to 11 residues. In its sample, this clone was seen a few times. What it binds is unknown. The origin of this receptor is a human donor in good health. This chain joins TRBV20-1 and TRBJ1-4; D is possibly TRBD1 (6 bases). The sample taken for sequencing was PBMCs. The CDR3 DNA follows: TGCATTACAGGGAAGGGGGAAAAACTGTTTTTT. Its protein product is CITGKGEKLFF.